Below, 22 T cell receptor beta chains from the same sample are listed, as sequenced in a study of T cell changes during pregnancy in multiple sclerosis. Assay used: immunoSEQ multiplex PCR; TCRdb lists only in-frame clones, some missing. The data contain tens of thousands of clones, around 96% of them singletons. Source: CD8+ T cells from peripheral blood mononuclear cells, taken after pregnancy. These receptors all come from a female donor with multiple sclerosis, enrolled in a pregnancy study.

The chain combines TRBV6-6 with TRBJ1-1; TRBD1 matches at 7 bases. The CDR3 is 16 residues long. Germline lookup yields CDR1 MNHNY and CDR2 SVGAGI (reference sequence). The junction had 20 bases not matched to a gene; V was cut back by 6 bases and J by 10 bases. CDR3 protein: CASRPTRDRGRGGAFF. CDR3 sequence (DNA): TGTGCCAGCAGGCCAACCCGGGACAGAGGTAGAGGCGGAGCTTTCTTT.

This chain links TRBV27 with TRBJ1-5, with 9 bases matching TRBD1. This CDR3 has 14 residues. J gave up 4 bases and V 6 bases, and 4 bases lay outside the gene matches. CDR1 MNHEY and CDR2 SMNVEV come from the germline V gene (reference sequence). The CDR3 DNA reads TGTGCCAGCAGGTTGACAGGGGGGAATCAGCCCCAGCATTTT. Protein sequence: CASRLTGGNQPQHF.

This clone was seen a single time. The chain recombines TRBV4-2 with TRBJ1-1; the match to TRBD1 covers 7 bases. CDR3 length equals 18 residues. From germline, CDR1 is LGHNA and CDR2 YNFKEQ. Losses at the gene ends were 1 base for V and 1 base for J; bases not matched to a gene: 12. CDR3 in amino acids: CASSQGLGTGDPNTEAFF. CDR3 nucleotides: TGTGCCAGCAGCCAAGGGTTAGGTACAGGGGACCCGAACACTGAAGCTTTCTTT.

This clone was picked up one time. V usage is TRBV19 and J usage is TRBJ2-1; TRBD2 matches at 11 bases. The germline V gene has CDR1 LNHDA and CDR2 SQIVND (reference sequence). V was pared by 3 bases and J by 4 bases, with 2 bases of the junction left unmatched. This CDR3 is 15 amino acids long. The CDR3 loop reads CASSITSGRYNEQFF. CDR3 coding DNA: TGTGCCAGTAGTATTACTAGCGGGAGATACAATGAGCAGTTCTTC.

V is TRBV19 and J is TRBJ2-1, with D perhaps TRBD2 (6 bases). There are 15 residues in the CDR3. Looked up from germline, CDR1 is LNHDA and CDR2 is SQIVND (reference sequence). The V and J ends lost 6 bases and 0 bases respectively, with 12 bases between them. This CDR3 is CASSLGGASYNEQFF. The CDR3 bases are TGTGCCAGTAGCCTCGGAGGGGCCTCCTACAATGAGCAGTTCTTC. The full variable domain, completed using reference TRBV19 and TRBJ2-1, is DGGITQSPKYLFRKEGQNVTLSCEQNLNHDAMYWYRQDPGQGLRLIYYSQIVNDFQKGDIAEGYSVSREKKESFPLTVTSAQKNPTAFYLCASSLGGASYNEQFFGPGTRLTVL.

The chain links TRBV30 to TRBJ2-1; tentative D call: TRBD2 (6 bases). CDR1 is GTSNPN and CDR2 is SVGIG in the germline V gene (reference sequence). The CDR3 has 14 amino acids. V dropped 5 bases and J dropped 0 bases, with 11 bases sitting between them. The CDR3 DNA reads as TGTGCCTGGGGGGACTTGAGCTCCTACAATGAGCAGTTCTTC. This sequence encodes CAWGDLSSYNEQFF.

CDR3 residues: CASSQESSGASYEQYF. CDR3 nucleotide sequence: TGTGCCAGCAGCCAAGAGTCCAGCGGAGCCTCCTACGAGCAGTACTTC. The chain recombines TRBV4-2 with TRBJ2-7; the D gene is possibly TRBD2 (5 bases). Between the trimmed V and J ends, which lost 0 bases and 0 bases, there was a span of 12 bases. The V gene's germline CDR1 is LGHNA and CDR2 YNFKEQ. The length of the CDR3 is 16 residues.

The chain has TRBV4-1 and TRBJ1-2, with 9 bases fitting TRBD1. Per germline, CDR1 MGHRA and CDR2 YSYEKL. The CDR3 loop spans 14 amino acids. The V gene end was trimmed by 4 bases and the J gene end by 6 bases; junction bases not matched to a gene: 6. CDR3 sequence: CASSRAGTGNGYTF. DNA for the CDR3: TGCGCCAGCAGCCGGGCCGGGACAGGGAATGGCTACACCTTC.

The J gene is TRBJ2-7, the V gene TRBV2; D may be TRBD2 (5 bases). The germline gives CDR1 SNHLY, CDR2 FYNNEI. The CDR3 is 12 residues long. The V and J ends lost 6 bases and 0 bases respectively, with 6 bases between them. CDR3 sequence: CASSGDSYEQYF. DNA of the CDR3: TGTGCCAGCAGCGGGGACTCCTACGAGCAGTACTTC.

This chain links TRBV5-1 with TRBJ2-7, with D possibly being TRBD2 (6 bases). CDR1 is SGHRS, CDR2 YFSETQ, per germline. V was shortened by 0 bases and J by 2 bases, with 12 bases between the two germline ends. The CDR3 is made up of 15 amino acids. The chain's CDR3 is CASSLGVGGAYEQYF. The CDR3 bases are TGCGCCAGCAGCTTGGGAGTGGGAGGTGCCTACGAGCAGTACTTC.

The V and J genes are TRBV6-5 and TRBJ2-3, with D uncertain. Germline V lookup: CDR1 MNHEY, CDR2 SVGAGI. Trimming shortened V by 2 bases and J by 1 base, and 4 bases separated the two germline ends. The CDR3 is 13 residues long. In DNA form, the CDR3 reads TGTGCCAGCAGTTACGGGCGCACAGATACGCAGTATTTT. It specifies CASSYGRTDTQYF.

The genes are TRBV28 and TRBJ1-5; tentative D call: TRBD1 (5 bases). Germline values: CDR1 MDHEN, CDR2 SYDVKM. Trimming removed 2 bases from V and 4 bases from J, with 12 bases in between. The CDR3 extends over 15 amino acids. CDR3 in amino acids: CASSLVAGFNQPQHF. CDR3 DNA sequence: TGTGCCAGCAGTTTAGTGGCAGGGTTTAATCAGCCCCAGCATTTT.

The table lists this clone with a count of one. V and J are TRBV28 and TRBJ1-6, with TRBD1 matching 10 bases. Unmatched junction bases numbered 7, after V lost 7 bases and J lost 10 bases. CDR1 MDHEN and CDR2 SYDVKM come from the germline V gene. The CDR3 totals 14 residues. In nucleotides, the CDR3 is TGTGCCAGCAACGCGGGACAGGGGTGGTCACCCCTCCACTTT. It translates to CASNAGQGWSPLHF. The variable domain in full, completed from reference TRBV28 and TRBJ1-6, reads DVKVTQSSRYLVKRTGEKVFLECVQDMDHENMFWYRQDPGLGLRLIYFSYDVKMKEKGDIPEGYSVSREKKERFSLILESASTNQTSMYLCASNAGQGWSPLHFGNGTRLTVT.

The gene calls are TRBV2 and TRBJ2-1, with 10 bases lining up with TRBD2. The CDR3 loop spans 15 amino acids. Trimming took 4 bases from V and 10 from J; bases not matched to a gene: 10. Germline values: CDR1 SNHLY, CDR2 FYNNEI. The CDR3 coding sequence is TGTGCCAGCAGTGTAGGGACTAGCGCCCTCGTGGAGCAGTTCTTC. The encoded protein is CASSVGTSALVEQFF.

V and J are TRBV11-2 and TRBJ2-7; perhaps TRBD1 as D (5 bases). The CDR3 loop spans 15 amino acids. V was pared by 2 bases and J by 0 bases, with 11 bases between. Per germline, CDR1 SGHAT and CDR2 FQNNGV. This CDR3 reads CASSLRGRVSYEQYF. The CDR3 coding sequence is TGTGCCAGCAGCTTAAGGGGTAGGGTCTCCTACGAGCAGTACTTC.

The V call is TRBV7-9, the J call TRBJ2-5, with 10 bases matching TRBD1. The CDR3 has 16 amino acids. Looked up from germline, CDR1 is SEHNR and CDR2 is FQNEAQ (reference sequence). With V trimmed by 5 bases and J by 1 base, 7 bases remained unmatched. CDR3 nucleotides: TGTGCCAGCAGCAATCGGGACAGGGGTACCCAAGAGACCCAGTACTTC. As protein: CASSNRDRGTQETQYF.

The V gene is TRBV28, the J gene TRBJ2-1, with TRBD1 matching 7 bases. The germline V gene encodes CDR1 MDHEN and CDR2 SYDVKM. V lost 5 bases and J lost 8; bases outside the gene matches: 9. The CDR3 is 14 amino acids. The CDR3: CASSPNTGVDEQFF. The CDR3 DNA reads TGTGCCAGCAGTCCCAACACAGGGGTGGATGAGCAGTTCTTC. The whole variable domain, filled in from reference TRBV28 and TRBJ2-1, reads DVKVTQSSRYLVKRTGEKVFLECVQDMDHENMFWYRQDPGLGLRLIYFSYDVKMKEKGDIPEGYSVSREKKERFSLILESASTNQTSMYLCASSPNTGVDEQFFGPGTRLTVL.

This sequence joins TRBV6-5 and TRBJ2-2; possibly TRBD1 for D (5 bases). Trimming removed 0 bases at V and 1 base at J, with 9 bases between. This CDR3 region has 16 residues. Germline V gives CDR1 MNHEY, CDR2 SVGAGI. This chain's CDR3 is CASSYSRTRNTGELFF. The CDR3 DNA sequence: TGTGCCAGCAGTTACTCGAGGACACGGAACACCGGGGAGCTGTTTTTT.

This clone was seen only once. This sequence joins TRBV29-1 and TRBJ2-7; 11 nucleotides match TRBD1. The CDR3 is made up of 14 amino acids. CDR1 is SQVTM and CDR2 is ANQGSEA in the germline V gene. Trimming took 4 bases from V and 0 from J; bases not matched to a gene: 2. In DNA form, the CDR3 reads TGCAGCGTTGCGGGACAGGGGGGCTCCTACGAGCAGTACTTC. Encoded protein: CSVAGQGGSYEQYF.

Written as DNA, the CDR3 is TGTGCCAGCAGTTCACAGGGTCTAAAGGGCTCCTACGAGCAGTACTTC. This codes for CASSSQGLKGSYEQYF. The chain has TRBV28 and TRBJ2-7, with D possibly TRBD1 on 6 matching bases. Trimming took 4 bases from V and 0 from J, leaving 16 bases between them. This CDR3 contains 16 residues. Looked up from germline, CDR1 is MDHEN and CDR2 is SYDVKM.

The V and J genes are TRBV7-9 and TRBJ2-5, with a tentative D call TRBD1 (6 bases). Trimming stripped 7 bases from V and 5 bases from J, with 14 bases between. This CDR3 comprises 13 residues. Germline CDR1 reads SEHNR; CDR2 reads FQNEAQ (reference sequence). CDR3 DNA: TGTGCCAGCACCCTGTGGGGGCACGAGACCCAGTACTTC. Residues: CASTLWGHETQYF. Drawing the rest from reference TRBV7-9 and TRBJ2-5, the complete variable domain is DTGVSQNPRHKITKRGQNVTFRCDPISEHNRLYWYRQTLGQGPEFLTYFQNEAQLEKSRLLSDRFSAERPKGSFSTLEIQRTEQGDSAMYLCASTLWGHETQYFGPGTRLLVL.

J is TRBJ1-1 and V is TRBV6-5, with D possibly being TRBD1 (5 bases). This CDR3 has 13 residues. In germline, CDR1 is MNHEY, CDR2 SVGAGI. V was pared by 6 bases and J by 1 base, with 9 bases between. The CDR3 here is CASSLGQNTEAFF. CDR3 in DNA: TGTGCCAGCAGCCTTGGACAGAACACTGAAGCTTTCTTT.